A selection of T cell receptor beta chains follows, all from one sample in a study of shared clonotypes between healthy human individuals. Assay: immunoSEQ multiplex PCR; the TCRdb copy retains only in-frame clones and omits some. Among around 2.3 million clones listed, 90% to 97% were seen once. Sequences were obtained from naive CD4+ T cells sorted from blood. These receptors were obtained from a man between 18 and 29 years old in good health. Each CDR3 is given with its conserved first and last residue. Each record gives: D gene, clone size, V gene, J gene, CDR3 DNA, CDR3 protein. D genes are given only for firm matches. Size is omitted from some rows. Given values are once, few, many or a class for expanded clones.

>.|once|TRBV2|TRBJ2-7
TGTGCCAGCAGTGAAGCCTTGAGTATTGGCGAGCAGTACTTC
CASSEALSIGEQYF
>TRBD2|.|TRBV5-4|TRBJ2-7
TGTGCCAGCAGCTCGAAGGGACTAGCCTACGAGCAGTACTTC
CASSSKGLAYEQYF
>.|once|TRBV28|TRBJ2-7
TGTGCCAGCAGTTTATCCGGGGAGTACGAGCAGTACTTC
CASSLSGEYEQYF
>.|.|TRBV5-1|TRBJ1-3
TGCGCCAGCAGCTTGGGGCAGGGTAGGGACACCATATATTTT
CASSLGQGRDTIYF
>.|.|TRBV10-3|TRBJ1-2
TGTGCCATCAGTGATCAACAGGGACCCCTCTATGGCTACACCTTC
CAISDQQGPLYGYTF
>.|.|TRBV19|TRBJ1-2
TGTGCCAGTAGCCGGGACGGAGGAAACTATGGCTACACCTTC
CASSRDGGNYGYTF
>.|.|TRBV2|TRBJ2-1
TGTGCCAGCAGACCGGACTGGTCCTACAATGAGCAGTTCTTC
CASRPDWSYNEQFF
>TRBD2|.|TRBV9|TRBJ2-3
TGTGCCAGCAGCGCCCAGTGGGGACTAGCACCCACAGATACGCAGTATTTT
CASSAQWGLAPTDTQYF
>TRBD2|.|TRBV12-5|TRBJ2-1
TGTGCTAGTGGTTTGGTAAGCGGGAGGGCCTACAATGAGCAGTTCTTC
CASGLVSGRAYNEQFF
>TRBD1|.|TRBV5-1|TRBJ1-2
TGCGCCAGCAGCTTTGGACAGGGGTATGGCTACACCTTC
CASSFGQGYGYTF
>.|.|TRBV6-5|TRBJ1-4
TGTGCCAGCAGTTCCTCTGAGCGGTCCCGGGAACAACTGTTTTTT
CASSSSERSREQLFF
>TRBD2|once|TRBV2|TRBJ2-3
TGTGCCAGCAGTATAGCGGGTTCTAGCACAGATACGCAGTATTTT
CASSIAGSSTDTQYF
>.|.|TRBV6-1|TRBJ1-6
TGTGCCAGCACCTCATTACAGGGTTATAATTCACCCCTCCACTTT
CASTSLQGYNSPLHF
>TRBD1|.|TRBV11-2|TRBJ1-1
TGTGCCAGCAGCTTAGTGGCAGGGGGCACTGAAGCTTTCTTT
CASSLVAGGTEAFF
>.|.|TRBV19|TRBJ1-1
TGTGCCAGTAGTAGCCTCGGGGTAGCGAACACTGAAGCTTTCTTT
CASSSLGVANTEAFF
>.|.|TRBV28|TRBJ1-4
TGTGCCAGCACCGGGGGGGAGCAGATAAGGGGAAAACTGTTTTTT
CASTGGEQIRGKLFF
>.|once|TRBV28|TRBJ1-5
TGTGCCAGCAGTCCTACCCGGACGTGGAGCAATCAGCCCCAGCATTTT
CASSPTRTWSNQPQHF
>.|.|TRBV4-3|TRBJ2-7
TGCGCCAGCAGCCAAGTAAGTCAGTCCTACGAGCAGTACTTC
CASSQVSQSYEQYF
>.|.|TRBV6-1|TRBJ1-4
TGTGCCAGCAGAACCCGGGACCCTACTAGGGAAAAACTGTTTTTT
CASRTRDPTREKLFF
>.|once|TRBV18|TRBJ1-5
TGTGCCAGCTCACGAAAGGGGGGTCTACCCACTTCTGTTTATAATCAGCCCCAGCATTTT
CASSRKGGLPTSVYNQPQHF
>TRBD2|.|TRBV10-3|TRBJ2-7
TGTGCCATCACGGAGCGGGAGGGGGCCTACGAGCAGTACTTC
CAITEREGAYEQYF
>TRBD1|.|TRBV6-5|TRBJ1-1
TGTGCCAGCAGTTACCCGGGACAGCTTGAAGCTTTCTTT
CASSYPGQLEAFF